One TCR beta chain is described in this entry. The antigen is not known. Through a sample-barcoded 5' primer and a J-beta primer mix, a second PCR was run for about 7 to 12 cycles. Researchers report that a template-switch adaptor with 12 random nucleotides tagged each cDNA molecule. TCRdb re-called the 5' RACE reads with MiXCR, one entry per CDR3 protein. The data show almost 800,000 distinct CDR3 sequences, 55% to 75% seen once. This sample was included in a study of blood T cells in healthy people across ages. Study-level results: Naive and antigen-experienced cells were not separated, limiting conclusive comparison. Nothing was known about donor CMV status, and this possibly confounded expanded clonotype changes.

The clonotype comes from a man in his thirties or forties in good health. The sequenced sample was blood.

CDR3 region: CASSQDGLRSYEQYF. The CDR3 DNA follows: TGCGCCAGCAGCCAAGACGGACTCCGCTCCTACGAGCAGTACTTC. The V and J genes are TRBV4-1 and TRBJ2-7, with D perhaps TRBD2 (5 bases). CDR1 is MGHRA and CDR2 is YSYEKL in the germline V gene. V gave up 0 bases and J gave up 0 bases, with 9 bases separating them. The CDR3 is made up of 15 amino acids.